A selection of T cell receptor beta chains follows, all from one sample in a study of CD8 T cells in Susac syndrome. Using its own MiXCR run on the immunoSEQ multiplex PCR reads, TCRdb lists one record per CDR3 protein. The data show 180,000 or so distinct CDR3 sequences, with roughly 95% seen just once and 0.085% to 0.12% held by the top ten. Sample: CD4+ T cells from PBMCs. Source of these receptors: a human donor in good health. CDR3s include the opening cysteine and the closing phenylalanine or tryptophan. A D gene is named only where the DNA matches it firmly. Not every row has a clone size; where given, it reads once, few, many or a size class.

TRBV5-1,NA,TRBD2,TRBJ2-7,CASSLSGGLSSYEQYF,TGCGCCAGCAGCTTGTCGGGAGGTCTCAGCTCCTACGAGCAGTACTTC
TRBV15,once,NA,TRBJ2-2,CATSVGAGTGELFF,TGTGCCACCAGTGTCGGGGCGGGCACCGGGGAGCTGTTTTTT
TRBV7-9,NA,NA,TRBJ1-5,CASRGGANQPQHF,TGTGCCAGCAGAGGGGGGGCGAATCAGCCCCAGCATTTT
TRBV15,NA,TRBD2,TRBJ2-2,CATSRDWASGTIGELFF,TGTGCCACCAGCAGAGATTGGGCTAGCGGGACAATCGGGGAGCTGTTTTTT
TRBV15,NA,NA,TRBJ2-2,CATSREGIRVNTGELFF,TGTGCCACCAGCAGAGAAGGGATCCGGGTTAACACCGGGGAGCTGTTTTTT
TRBV7-7,NA,NA,TRBJ2-5,CASSVTGRQETQYF,TGTGCTAGCAGCGTGACAGGGAGGCAAGAGACCCAGTACTTC
TRBV30,NA,NA,TRBJ1-2,CAWSVGGRYGYTF,TGTGCCTGGAGTGTAGGGGGTCGATATGGCTACACCTTC
TRBV7-8,NA,NA,TRBJ2-2,CASISSNTGELFF,TGTGCCAGCATCTCCTCTAACACCGGGGAGCTGTTTTTT
TRBV30,NA,NA,TRBJ1-1,CAWSGLTGEAFF,TGTGCCTGGAGTGGGTTAACCGGAGAAGCTTTCTTT
TRBV18,NA,TRBD1,TRBJ1-1,CASSPGTVEAFF,TGTGCCAGCTCACCCGGGACAGTGGAAGCTTTCTTT
TRBV20-1,NA,NA,TRBJ2-5,CSASRRSHQETQYF,TGCAGTGCTAGTCGCAGGAGTCACCAAGAGACCCAGTACTTC
TRBV15,NA,NA,TRBJ2-5,CATSRDGRDQETQYF,TGTGCCACCAGCAGAGATGGTCGGGATCAAGAGACCCAGTACTTC
TRBV7-9,NA,TRBD1,TRBJ2-7,CASNDPDRGVYEQYF,TGTGCCAGCAACGATCCTGACAGGGGAGTCTACGAGCAGTACTTC
TRBV4-2,NA,NA,TRBJ1-2,CASSQGQLYGYTF,TGTGCCAGCAGCCAAGGACAGCTCTATGGCTACACCTTC
TRBV3-1,NA,TRBD2,TRBJ2-7,CASSQREGLSEQYF,TGTGCCAGCAGCCAGCGGGAGGGCCTAAGCGAGCAGTACTTC
TRBV11-2,NA,NA,TRBJ2-2,CASSLVGGSNTGELFF,TGTGCCAGCAGCTTAGTAGGCGGTTCGAACACCGGGGAGCTGTTTTTT
TRBV29-1,NA,TRBD2,TRBJ2-3,CSVDPGLAADTQYF,TGCAGCGTTGACCCGGGACTAGCGGCAGATACGCAGTATTTT
TRBV29-1,NA,TRBD2,TRBJ2-7,CSVKHRLARDYEQYF,TGCAGCGTTAAACATCGACTAGCGCGGGACTACGAGCAGTACTTC
TRBV29-1,NA,NA,TRBJ1-2,CSVEVQYGYTF,TGCAGCGTTGAGGTCCAGTATGGCTACACCTTC
TRBV30,NA,TRBD1,TRBJ2-7,CAWRRTGVYEQYF,TGTGCCTGGAGGAGGACAGGGGTGTACGAGCAGTACTTC
TRBV12-3/TRBV12-4,NA,NA,TRBJ2-7,CASTRGPTDEQYF,TGTGCCAGCACCCGGGGTCCGACGGACGAGCAGTACTTC
TRBV6-2/TRBV6-3,once,NA,TRBJ1-1,CASSQDRVEAFF,TGTGCCAGCAGCCAAGACAGAGTTGAAGCTTTCTTT
TRBV20-1,NA,TRBD2,TRBJ2-7,CSASSGADYEQYF,TGCAGTGCGTCGAGCGGGGCTGACTACGAGCAGTACTTC
TRBV7-2,NA,TRBD1,TRBJ2-5,CASSGRGQQETQYF,TGTGCCAGCAGCGGAAGGGGGCAACAAGAGACCCAGTACTTC
TRBV20-1,NA,NA,TRBJ2-7,CSAKTYDRPYEQYF,TGCAGTGCTAAGACGTACGACCGCCCCTACGAGCAGTACTTC
TRBV24-1,once,NA,TRBJ2-3,CATSGTDTQYF,TGTGCCACCAGTGGCACAGATACGCAGTATTTT
TRBV20-1,once,NA,TRBJ2-5,CSARDPNSMKTQYF,TGCAGTGCTAGAGATCCGAATAGCATGAAGACCCAGTACTTC